This TCR beta chain was captured by sequencing in a study of beta chain bispecific antibodies for T cell cancers. Findings and limits, study-wide: Normal T cells contributed less of the targeted TRBV signal than the leukemia cells did.

Either OKT3 anti-CD3 antibody or CD3/CD28 beads expanded T cells from blood mononuclear cells over 3 days. TCRdb itself ran the 5' RACE reads through MiXCR, one entry per CDR3 protein. The table shows just over 20,000 distinct CDR3 sequences, with about 2.7% occurring only once. There are 15 residues in the CDR3. Germline V gene sequence: CDR1 SNHLY, CDR2 FYNNEI. Trimming took off 9 bases at V and 0 bases at J, with 18 bases between the two ends. This clonotype was seen many times. Its antigen is as yet unknown. The TCR originated in a human donor in good health. Some clones in this sample may be carry-over from other donors' samples. Specimen: healthy donor T cells cultured with leukemia cells. The chain has TRBV2 and TRBJ2-7; possibly TRBD2 for D (5 bases). Here the CDR3 reads CARSTRGASSYEQYF. The CDR3 region has the DNA TGTGCCAGGAGTACCCGGGGAGCAAGCTCCTACGAGCAGTACTTC.